Presented here are 6 T cell receptor beta chains from one specimen sequenced in a study of T cells in Graves' hyperthyroidism and ophthalmopathy. Amplified regions were TCR beta CDR3 sequences from RNA transcripts. Primed by the HTBI set, a first-round RT-PCR was run on the TCR CDR3. TCRdb ran MiXCR on the multiplex PCR reads and lists one entry per CDR3 protein. The table has 460,000 or so distinct CDR3 sequences, approximately 15% seen once. The sequenced sample consisted of blood. These receptors originate from a woman aged 18 to 35 with Graves' hyperthyroidism.

In this sample, this clonotype turned up many times. J is TRBJ2-1 and V is TRBV12-3 or TRBV12-4; D is perhaps TRBD2 (5 bases). The CDR3 is made up of 16 amino acids. Trimming removed 6 bases at V and 7 bases at J, with 22 bases between. This chain's CDR3 is CASRPKSGFSQNEQFF. CDR3 sequence (DNA): TGTGCCAGCAGACCAAAGTCGGGGTTCAGCCAAAATGAGCAGTTCTTC.

This clonotype was observed at least ten times. This chain uses TRBV4-1 with TRBJ2-7, with 9 bases matching TRBD1. Per germline, CDR1 MGHRA and CDR2 YSYEKL. V was pared by 9 bases and J by 3 bases, with 18 bases of the junction left unmatched. The CDR3 length is 17 residues. CDR3 sequence reads: CASRYTYGQGIGYEQYF. CDR3 DNA sequence: TGCGCCAGTCGCTATACTTACGGACAGGGGATAGGCTACGAGCAGTACTTC.

In its sample, this clonotype was seen a few times. The V call is TRBV19, the J call TRBJ1-2, with D possibly TRBD1 on 5 matching bases. The CDR3 is made up of 12 amino acids. Per germline, CDR1 LNHDA and CDR2 SQIVND (reference sequence). Trimming removed 3 bases from V and 8 bases from J, with 10 bases in between. For the CDR3, the DNA is TGTGCCAGTAGTATGCCTCCAGGGGGCTACACCTTC. Its protein product is CASSMPPGGYTF.

This clonotype was detected a few times. A much larger clone is a single base away; this may be a read error. The chain has TRBV10-3 and TRBJ1-2; 11 nucleotides agree with TRBD1. V was pared by 11 bases and J by 6 bases, with 14 bases of the junction left unmatched. Germline assignment: CDR1 ENHRY and CDR2 SYGVKD. The CDR3 contains 15 residues. The CDR3 DNA follows: TGTGCCCCCTCTCCCGGACAGGGGGCACGGGATGGCTACACCTTC. Its translation: CAPSPGQGARDGYTF.

This clonotype occurred many times. The J gene is TRBJ1-2, the V gene TRBV12-3 or TRBV12-4; D possibly corresponds to TRBD1 (6 bases). Trimming took 5 bases from V and 2 from J, leaving 21 bases between them. There are 17 residues in the CDR3. The CDR3 DNA follows: TGTGCCAGCAGTCCCTACGGGGGGGACACACCGAACTATGGCTACACCTTC. It specifies CASSPYGGDTPNYGYTF.

This clonotype was seen many times. The chain recombines TRBV18 with TRBJ2-7; D is possibly TRBD1 (6 bases). The germline V gene encodes CDR1 KGHSH and CDR2 LQKENI. V lost 4 bases, J lost 0 bases, and 10 bases lay in between. This CDR3 is built from 14 residues. For the CDR3, the DNA is TGTGCCAGCTCACGCGAACAGGGCTCCTACGAGCAGTACGTC. This encodes CASSREQGSYEQYV.